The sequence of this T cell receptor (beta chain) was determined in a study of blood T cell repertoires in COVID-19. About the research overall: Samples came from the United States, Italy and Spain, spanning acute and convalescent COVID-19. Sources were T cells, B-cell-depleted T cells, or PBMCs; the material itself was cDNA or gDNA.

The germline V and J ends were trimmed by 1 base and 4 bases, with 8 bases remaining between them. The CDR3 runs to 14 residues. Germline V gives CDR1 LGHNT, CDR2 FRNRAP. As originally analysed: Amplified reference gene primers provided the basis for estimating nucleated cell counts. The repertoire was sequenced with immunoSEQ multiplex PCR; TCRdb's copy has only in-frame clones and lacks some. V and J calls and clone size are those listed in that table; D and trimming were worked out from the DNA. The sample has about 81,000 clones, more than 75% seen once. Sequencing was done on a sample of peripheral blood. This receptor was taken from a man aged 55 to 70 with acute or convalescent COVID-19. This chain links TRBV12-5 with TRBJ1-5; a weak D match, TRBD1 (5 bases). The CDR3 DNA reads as TGTGCTAGTGGTTTGGGGGGGGAGAATCAGCCCCAGCATTTT. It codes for CASGLGGENQPQHF.